This TCR beta chain comes out of a study of shared clonotypes between healthy human individuals. The study's findings and limits: Naive subsets, compared against memory subsets, generally had larger estimated richness values.

200 to 250 ng DNA, tens of thousands of T cell genomes, went into each sorted-subset replicate PCR. TCRdb's table, derived via immunoSEQ multiplex PCR, lists solely in-frame clones and lacks some. The table has hundreds of thousands of clones, around 96% seen once; the top ten hold about 0.11%. This clone was counted a few times. Its specificity is not known. Germline loops: CDR1 SEHNR, CDR2 FQNEAQ (reference sequence). V lost 4 bases and J lost 5; bases outside the gene matches: 4. CDR3 length: 13 amino acids. Naive CD8 cells comprised CD45RO-negative, CCR7-positively selected cells, excluding terminally differentiated effector memory CD45RA+ cells. There were only Caucasian adults among the donors, and all lived in Nashville, Tennessee.

The rearrangement uses TRBV7-9 and TRBJ2-7; TRBD1 agrees at 8 bases. The TCR was taken from a woman between 25 and 40 years old in good health. The material sequenced was naive CD8+ T cells sorted from blood. CDR3 in amino acids: CASSWGQENEQYF. CDR3 nucleotide sequence: TGTGCCAGCAGCTGGGGACAGGAGAACGAGCAGTACTTC.